The T cell receptor beta chain described here comes from a study of shared clonotypes between healthy human individuals. The V gene end was trimmed by 4 bases and the J gene end by 8 bases; junction bases not matched to a gene: 7. CDR1 and CDR2 (germline): MNHNS, SASEGT. The CDR3 is made up of 15 amino acids. Generated by immunoSEQ multiplex PCR, the TCRdb table keeps only in-frame clones and is missing some. The sample lists approximately 1,500,000 clones; 96% were seen once. This clonotype was obtained from a man aged 25-45 years in good health. Sequenced input: naive CD4+ T cells sorted from blood. Subset meaning: CD45RA+ positively selected. The chain has TRBV6-1 and TRBJ2-1, with 11 bases fitting TRBD2. CDR3 sequence reads: CASSAVSGRAYEQFF. Written as DNA, the CDR3 is TGTGCCAGCAGTGCCGTTAGCGGGAGGGCTTATGAGCAGTTCTTC.